This is a list of T cell receptor beta chains from one sample in a study of CD8 T cells in Susac syndrome. TCRdb recomputed calls from the immunoSEQ multiplex PCR reads with MiXCR, one row per CDR3 protein. This sample has some 260,000 distinct CDR3 sequences, with around 83% found just once. The sample consisted of CD8+ T cells from PBMCs. Receptors were obtained from a human donor with multiple sclerosis. Both conserved end residues are part of each CDR3. The order of the fields is J gene, clone size, V gene, D gene, CDR3 DNA, CDR3 protein. D genes are given only for firm matches. Only part of the rows carry a size: once, few, many, or a class if the clone is expanded.

J gene: TRBJ2-3
clone size: .
V gene: TRBV12-3/TRBV12-4
D gene: TRBD1
CDR3 DNA: TGTGCCAGCAACCCCGAAGGTCCCCGAACCGGGACAGGGGGGCTAAGTACGCAGTATTTT
CDR3 protein: CASNPEGPRTGTGGLSTQYF

J gene: TRBJ2-5
clone size: .
V gene: TRBV10-3
D gene: .
CDR3 DNA: TGTGCCATCAGCCCTACAGGGCCTCAAGAGACCCAGTACTTC
CDR3 protein: CAISPTGPQETQYF

J gene: TRBJ2-7
clone size: .
V gene: TRBV27
D gene: .
CDR3 DNA: TGTGCCAGCAGTTTGTCCCCGACGGCCTACGAGCAGTACTTC
CDR3 protein: CASSLSPTAYEQYF

J gene: TRBJ2-1
clone size: .
V gene: TRBV11-2
D gene: .
CDR3 DNA: TGTGCCAGCAACCCTAATAACTGGTACAATGAGCAGTTCTTC
CDR3 protein: CASNPNNWYNEQFF

J gene: TRBJ2-3
clone size: .
V gene: TRBV20-1
D gene: .
CDR3 DNA: TGCAGTGCTAGAGATGGGGCAGGGTGGGCAGATACGCAGTATTTT
CDR3 protein: CSARDGAGWADTQYF

J gene: TRBJ2-3
clone size: .
V gene: TRBV28
D gene: .
CDR3 DNA: TGTGCCAGCAGTTCCCGGGGCTCTCCTGGCACAGATACGCAGTATTTT
CDR3 protein: CASSSRGSPGTDTQYF

J gene: TRBJ2-7
clone size: .
V gene: TRBV9
D gene: TRBD2
CDR3 DNA: TGTGCCAGCAGCGTATGGGGAGGGACCGAGCAGTACTTC
CDR3 protein: CASSVWGGTEQYF

J gene: TRBJ2-7
clone size: .
V gene: TRBV28
D gene: TRBD2
CDR3 DNA: TGTGCCAGCAGTTTCTGGACTAGCGGGACCTACGAGCAGTACTTC
CDR3 protein: CASSFWTSGTYEQYF

J gene: TRBJ2-7
clone size: .
V gene: TRBV11-2
D gene: .
CDR3 DNA: TGTGCCAGCAGCTTAGATCGGGCTAGCGTCGACGAGCAGTACTTC
CDR3 protein: CASSLDRASVDEQYF

J gene: TRBJ2-5
clone size: .
V gene: TRBV19
D gene: TRBD2
CDR3 DNA: TGTGCCACGTCGGAATTCGCGGGAGGGCCGGGTTTAGAGACCCAGTACTTC
CDR3 protein: CATSEFAGGPGLETQYF

J gene: TRBJ1-5
clone size: .
V gene: TRBV5-8
D gene: .
CDR3 DNA: TGTGCCAGCAGCCAAACAAGGGGGAATCAGCCCCAGCATTTT
CDR3 protein: CASSQTRGNQPQHF

J gene: TRBJ2-3
clone size: .
V gene: TRBV29-1
D gene: .
CDR3 DNA: TGCAGCGTACCCTACGGTGTGGATACGCAGTATTTT
CDR3 protein: CSVPYGVDTQYF

J gene: TRBJ2-7
clone size: .
V gene: TRBV12-3/TRBV12-4
D gene: .
CDR3 DNA: TGTGCCAGCAGTTTCTCACGGGACACTTACTACGAGCAGTACTTC
CDR3 protein: CASSFSRDTYYEQYF

J gene: TRBJ2-7
clone size: .
V gene: TRBV7-9
D gene: TRBD2
CDR3 DNA: TGTGCCAGCACCATCCCGGGACTAGCCCCCGAGCAGTACTTC
CDR3 protein: CASTIPGLAPEQYF

J gene: TRBJ1-2
clone size: .
V gene: TRBV29-1
D gene: TRBD1
CDR3 DNA: TGCAGCACCGGGACAGGTCCCCGCTATGGCTACACCTTC
CDR3 protein: CSTGTGPRYGYTF

J gene: TRBJ2-3
clone size: .
V gene: TRBV7-8
D gene: TRBD2
CDR3 DNA: TGTGCCAGCAGCTTGACTAGCGGGAGCTTATCAGATACGCAGTATTTT
CDR3 protein: CASSLTSGSLSDTQYF

J gene: TRBJ2-7
clone size: .
V gene: TRBV14
D gene: TRBD1
CDR3 DNA: TGTGCCAGCGGCTGGGGGACAGGGGACTACGAGCAGTACTTC
CDR3 protein: CASGWGTGDYEQYF

J gene: TRBJ2-7
clone size: .
V gene: TRBV28
D gene: .
CDR3 DNA: TGTGCCAGCAGTTTAATTCTCGGAGGGTACGAGCAGTACTTC
CDR3 protein: CASSLILGGYEQYF

J gene: TRBJ2-4
clone size: .
V gene: TRBV7-8
D gene: TRBD1
CDR3 DNA: TGTGCCAGCAGCAACAGTCCTCAGGGACAGGGGATTATGTGGGGCATTCAGTACTTC
CDR3 protein: CASSNSPQGQGIMWGIQYF

J gene: TRBJ2-1
clone size: .
V gene: TRBV27
D gene: .
CDR3 DNA: TGTGCCAGCAGTTTAGAGTCTAGCGCCCTGAGCTCCTACAATGAGCAGTTCTTC
CDR3 protein: CASSLESSALSSYNEQFF

J gene: TRBJ2-1
clone size: .
V gene: TRBV9
D gene: TRBD2
CDR3 DNA: TGTGCCAGCAGCGTAGTGTCTAGCGGGAAGAGGAATGAGCAGTTCTTC
CDR3 protein: CASSVVSSGKRNEQFF

J gene: TRBJ2-1
clone size: few
V gene: TRBV11-1
D gene: TRBD1
CDR3 DNA: TGTGCCAGCAGCTTAGCCCAGGGGGCGGGCAATGAGCAGTTCTTC
CDR3 protein: CASSLAQGAGNEQFF

J gene: TRBJ2-7
clone size: .
V gene: TRBV27
D gene: .
CDR3 DNA: TGTGCCAGCAGTTTAAAATATTCCTACGAGCAGTACTTC
CDR3 protein: CASSLKYSYEQYF

J gene: TRBJ2-3
clone size: .
V gene: TRBV3-1
D gene: TRBD2
CDR3 DNA: TGTGCCAGCAGCCAACGACTAGCGGGAGTGGCAGATACGCAGTATTTT
CDR3 protein: CASSQRLAGVADTQYF

J gene: TRBJ2-7
clone size: .
V gene: TRBV14
D gene: TRBD1
CDR3 DNA: TGTGCCAGCAGCCGACCAGGTGGGGGACAGACCTACGAGCAGTACTTC
CDR3 protein: CASSRPGGGQTYEQYF

J gene: TRBJ1-3
clone size: .
V gene: TRBV3-1
D gene: .
CDR3 DNA: TGTGCCAGCAGCCAAGATTCGGAGGGACCTGGAAACACCATATATTTT
CDR3 protein: CASSQDSEGPGNTIYF

J gene: TRBJ2-7
clone size: .
V gene: TRBV7-2
D gene: .
CDR3 DNA: TGTGCCAGCAGTCCCGTGAGGGGCGCCTACGAGCAGTACTTC
CDR3 protein: CASSPVRGAYEQYF

J gene: TRBJ1-1
clone size: .
V gene: TRBV9
D gene: .
CDR3 DNA: TGTGCCAGCAGCGTAGTAGAGGGGATGGGAACTGAAGCTTTCTTT
CDR3 protein: CASSVVEGMGTEAFF

J gene: TRBJ2-1
clone size: .
V gene: TRBV5-6
D gene: .
CDR3 DNA: TGTGCCAGCAGCCTGGAAAATAGCCGATTTGTCACTGAGCAGTTCTTC
CDR3 protein: CASSLENSRFVTEQFF

J gene: TRBJ2-2
clone size: .
V gene: TRBV29-1
D gene: .
CDR3 DNA: TGCAGCGTTGAACGGGGGTTCACCGGGGAGCTGTTTTTT
CDR3 protein: CSVERGFTGELFF

J gene: TRBJ1-5
clone size: .
V gene: TRBV27
D gene: .
CDR3 DNA: TGTGCCAGCAGTCAGGGACGGCCCAATCAGCCCCAGCATTTT
CDR3 protein: CASSQGRPNQPQHF

J gene: TRBJ1-2
clone size: .
V gene: TRBV3-1
D gene: TRBD1
CDR3 DNA: TGTGCCAGCAGCCCGAGACAGGGGTTCCTCTATGGCTACACCTTC
CDR3 protein: CASSPRQGFLYGYTF

J gene: TRBJ2-1
clone size: once
V gene: TRBV28
D gene: TRBD2
CDR3 DNA: TGTGCCAGCAGTCCTCCGCGGACTAGCATGGATGAGCAGTTCTTC
CDR3 protein: CASSPPRTSMDEQFF

J gene: TRBJ2-1
clone size: .
V gene: TRBV10-2
D gene: TRBD2
CDR3 DNA: TGCGCCAGCAGTGAGATGCGGGAGAAGGTCAATGAGCAGTTCTTC
CDR3 protein: CASSEMREKVNEQFF

J gene: TRBJ2-3
clone size: .
V gene: TRBV6-5
D gene: .
CDR3 DNA: TGTGCCAGCAGTTACGCGGAAAACACAGATACGCAGTATTTT
CDR3 protein: CASSYAENTDTQYF

J gene: TRBJ2-1
clone size: .
V gene: TRBV5-5
D gene: .
CDR3 DNA: TGTGCCAGCAGCTTAGGGCGCAGAGCCTACAATGAGCAGTTCTTC
CDR3 protein: CASSLGRRAYNEQFF

J gene: TRBJ2-1
clone size: .
V gene: TRBV25-1
D gene: .
CDR3 DNA: TGTGCCAGCAGTGAATGGGATCCCCCAAGGTTTCTCTCCTACAATGAGCAGTTCTTC
CDR3 protein: CASSEWDPPRFLSYNEQFF

J gene: TRBJ2-5
clone size: .
V gene: TRBV28
D gene: .
CDR3 DNA: TGTGCCAGCAGTCGTGTCGGTTGGGGGGAGACCCAGTACTTC
CDR3 protein: CASSRVGWGETQYF

J gene: TRBJ2-4
clone size: .
V gene: TRBV5-5
D gene: .
CDR3 DNA: TGTGCCAGCAGTCCTGGTGGGCAGGAAAGAAACATTCAGTACTTC
CDR3 protein: CASSPGGQERNIQYF

J gene: TRBJ2-2
clone size: .
V gene: TRBV25-1
D gene: .
CDR3 DNA: TGTGCCAGCACCCCGAGGCGGGACACCTTGAACACCGGGGAGCTGTTTTTT
CDR3 protein: CASTPRRDTLNTGELFF

J gene: TRBJ1-1
clone size: .
V gene: TRBV7-9
D gene: TRBD1
CDR3 DNA: TGTGCCAGCAGCTTAGTAGGAGGGGGCCCTGAAGCTTTCTTT
CDR3 protein: CASSLVGGGPEAFF

J gene: TRBJ2-3
clone size: .
V gene: TRBV9
D gene: .
CDR3 DNA: TGTGCCAGCAGCGTAAGGTCCCCATCCACAGATACGCAGTATTTT
CDR3 protein: CASSVRSPSTDTQYF

J gene: TRBJ2-1
clone size: once
V gene: TRBV20-1
D gene: .
CDR3 DNA: TGCAGTGCTAGCTTAGCAGGGGCCAATTGTGAGCAGTTCTTC
CDR3 protein: CSASLAGANCEQFF

J gene: TRBJ1-2
clone size: .
V gene: TRBV12-3/TRBV12-4
D gene: .
CDR3 DNA: TGTGCCAGCAGTTTGGTTTTCCGGGCCTCCACTTTTAACTATGGCTACACCTTC
CDR3 protein: CASSLVFRASTFNYGYTF

J gene: TRBJ2-7
clone size: .
V gene: TRBV3-1
D gene: TRBD2
CDR3 DNA: TGTGCCAGCAGCCCCACCGGGACTAGCGGAGCTCTAAGCTCCTACGAGCAGTACTTC
CDR3 protein: CASSPTGTSGALSSYEQYF

J gene: TRBJ2-3
clone size: .
V gene: TRBV2
D gene: TRBD2
CDR3 DNA: TGTGCCAGCAGTGATCCTAGCGGGAGCACAGATACGCAGTATTTT
CDR3 protein: CASSDPSGSTDTQYF

J gene: TRBJ2-3
clone size: .
V gene: TRBV12-3/TRBV12-4
D gene: .
CDR3 DNA: TGTGCCAGCAACCTTCGATCCGGCACAGATACGCAGTATTTT
CDR3 protein: CASNLRSGTDTQYF

J gene: TRBJ1-1
clone size: .
V gene: TRBV21-1
D gene: .
CDR3 DNA: TGTGCCAGCAGCAAAGCCCGGCGCCGGGGCACTGAAGCTTTCTTT
CDR3 protein: CASSKARRRGTEAFF

J gene: TRBJ2-5
clone size: .
V gene: TRBV21-1
D gene: .
CDR3 DNA: TGTGCCAGCACCGTACGGCTGAGGGAAGAGACCCAGTACTTC
CDR3 protein: CASTVRLREETQYF

J gene: TRBJ2-7
clone size: .
V gene: TRBV27
D gene: TRBD2
CDR3 DNA: TGTGCCAGCAGTTTAACTAGCGGGGATTTCTACGAGCAGTACTTC
CDR3 protein: CASSLTSGDFYEQYF

J gene: TRBJ2-4
clone size: .
V gene: TRBV13
D gene: .
CDR3 DNA: TGTGCCAGCAGCCCACCCGGACTAGCCAAAAACATTCAGTACTTC
CDR3 protein: CASSPPGLAKNIQYF

J gene: TRBJ1-2
clone size: .
V gene: TRBV28
D gene: TRBD1
CDR3 DNA: TGTGCCAGCGGCCGGACAGGGGGCCTTTATGGCTACACCTTC
CDR3 protein: CASGRTGGLYGYTF

J gene: TRBJ2-1
clone size: .
V gene: TRBV29-1
D gene: TRBD1
CDR3 DNA: TGCAGCGTTGTGAGGACAGGGGAGTACAATGAGCAGTTCTTC
CDR3 protein: CSVVRTGEYNEQFF

J gene: TRBJ2-7
clone size: .
V gene: TRBV7-9
D gene: .
CDR3 DNA: TGTGCCAGCAGCTCCCTTTGGTACGAGCAGTACTTC
CDR3 protein: CASSSLWYEQYF

J gene: TRBJ2-1
clone size: .
V gene: TRBV27
D gene: .
CDR3 DNA: TGTGCCAGCAGTGCGTCCCCCGACCGCTACAATGAGCAGTTCTTC
CDR3 protein: CASSASPDRYNEQFF